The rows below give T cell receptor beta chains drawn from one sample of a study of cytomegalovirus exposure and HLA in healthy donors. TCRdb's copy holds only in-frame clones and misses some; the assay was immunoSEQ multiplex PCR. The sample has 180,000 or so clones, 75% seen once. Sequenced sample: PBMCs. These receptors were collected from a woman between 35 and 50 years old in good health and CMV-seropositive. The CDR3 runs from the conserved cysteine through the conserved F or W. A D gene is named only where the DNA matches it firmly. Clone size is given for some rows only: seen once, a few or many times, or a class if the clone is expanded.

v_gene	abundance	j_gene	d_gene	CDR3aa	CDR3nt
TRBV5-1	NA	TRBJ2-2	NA	CASILQLELFF	TGCGCCAGCATACTCCAACTGGAGCTGTTTTTT
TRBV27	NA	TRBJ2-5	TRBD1	CASSLNRGETQYF	TGTGCCAGCAGTCTCAACAGGGGAGAGACCCAGTACTTC
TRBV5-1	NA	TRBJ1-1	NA	CASSLSPTNTEAFF	TGCGCCAGCAGCTTATCGCCTACGAACACTGAAGCTTTCTTT
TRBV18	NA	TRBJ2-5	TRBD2	CASSLRGTSAAREEETQYF	TGTGCCAGCTCACTCCGGGGGACTAGCGCCGCACGGGAGGAAGAGACCCAGTACTTC
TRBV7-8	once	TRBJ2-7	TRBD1	CASSAADTGVYEQYF	TGTGCCAGCAGCGCCGCGGATACAGGGGTCTACGAGCAGTACTTC
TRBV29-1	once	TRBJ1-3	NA	CSVGSVEEGNTIYF	TGCAGCGTCGGTTCGGTAGAGGAAGGAAACACCATATATTTT
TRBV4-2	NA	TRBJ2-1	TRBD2	CASSQDGLGTTSDYNEQFF	TGTGCCAGCAGCCAAGATGGATTGGGGACTACGTCGGACTACAATGAGCAGTTCTTC
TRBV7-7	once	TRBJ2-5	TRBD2	CASSPAGEGETQYF	TGTGCTAGCAGCCCCGCGGGAGAAGGAGAGACCCAGTACTTC
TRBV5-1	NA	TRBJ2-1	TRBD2	CASSLEAGVYNEQFF	TGCGCCAGCAGCTTAGAAGCGGGAGTCTACAATGAGCAGTTCTTC
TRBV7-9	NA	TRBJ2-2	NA	CASSLGVDGTNTGELFF	TGTGCCAGCAGCTTAGGCGTGGACGGGACTAACACCGGGGAGCTGTTTTTT
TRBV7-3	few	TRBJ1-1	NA	CASSLGANTEAFF	TGTGCCAGCAGCTTAGGGGCCAACACTGAAGCTTTCTTT
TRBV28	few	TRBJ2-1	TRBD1	CASSNLWKSGQGLYNEQFF	TGTGCCAGCAGCAACCTTTGGAAGTCGGGACAGGGATTATACAATGAGCAGTTCTTC
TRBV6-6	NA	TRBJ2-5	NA	CASSFSTQETQYF	TGTGCCAGCAGTTTTTCGACACAAGAGACCCAGTACTTC
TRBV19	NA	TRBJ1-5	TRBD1	CASSYPPRTGGNQPQHF	TGTGCCAGTAGTTACCCTCCGAGGACAGGTGGCAATCAGCCCCAGCATTTT
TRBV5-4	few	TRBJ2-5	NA	CASSLEASKETQYF	TGTGCCAGCAGCTTGGAGGCTAGCAAAGAGACCCAGTACTTC
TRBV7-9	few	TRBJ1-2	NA	CASSLAGNYGYTF	TGTGCCAGCAGCTTGGCAGGGAACTATGGCTACACCTTC